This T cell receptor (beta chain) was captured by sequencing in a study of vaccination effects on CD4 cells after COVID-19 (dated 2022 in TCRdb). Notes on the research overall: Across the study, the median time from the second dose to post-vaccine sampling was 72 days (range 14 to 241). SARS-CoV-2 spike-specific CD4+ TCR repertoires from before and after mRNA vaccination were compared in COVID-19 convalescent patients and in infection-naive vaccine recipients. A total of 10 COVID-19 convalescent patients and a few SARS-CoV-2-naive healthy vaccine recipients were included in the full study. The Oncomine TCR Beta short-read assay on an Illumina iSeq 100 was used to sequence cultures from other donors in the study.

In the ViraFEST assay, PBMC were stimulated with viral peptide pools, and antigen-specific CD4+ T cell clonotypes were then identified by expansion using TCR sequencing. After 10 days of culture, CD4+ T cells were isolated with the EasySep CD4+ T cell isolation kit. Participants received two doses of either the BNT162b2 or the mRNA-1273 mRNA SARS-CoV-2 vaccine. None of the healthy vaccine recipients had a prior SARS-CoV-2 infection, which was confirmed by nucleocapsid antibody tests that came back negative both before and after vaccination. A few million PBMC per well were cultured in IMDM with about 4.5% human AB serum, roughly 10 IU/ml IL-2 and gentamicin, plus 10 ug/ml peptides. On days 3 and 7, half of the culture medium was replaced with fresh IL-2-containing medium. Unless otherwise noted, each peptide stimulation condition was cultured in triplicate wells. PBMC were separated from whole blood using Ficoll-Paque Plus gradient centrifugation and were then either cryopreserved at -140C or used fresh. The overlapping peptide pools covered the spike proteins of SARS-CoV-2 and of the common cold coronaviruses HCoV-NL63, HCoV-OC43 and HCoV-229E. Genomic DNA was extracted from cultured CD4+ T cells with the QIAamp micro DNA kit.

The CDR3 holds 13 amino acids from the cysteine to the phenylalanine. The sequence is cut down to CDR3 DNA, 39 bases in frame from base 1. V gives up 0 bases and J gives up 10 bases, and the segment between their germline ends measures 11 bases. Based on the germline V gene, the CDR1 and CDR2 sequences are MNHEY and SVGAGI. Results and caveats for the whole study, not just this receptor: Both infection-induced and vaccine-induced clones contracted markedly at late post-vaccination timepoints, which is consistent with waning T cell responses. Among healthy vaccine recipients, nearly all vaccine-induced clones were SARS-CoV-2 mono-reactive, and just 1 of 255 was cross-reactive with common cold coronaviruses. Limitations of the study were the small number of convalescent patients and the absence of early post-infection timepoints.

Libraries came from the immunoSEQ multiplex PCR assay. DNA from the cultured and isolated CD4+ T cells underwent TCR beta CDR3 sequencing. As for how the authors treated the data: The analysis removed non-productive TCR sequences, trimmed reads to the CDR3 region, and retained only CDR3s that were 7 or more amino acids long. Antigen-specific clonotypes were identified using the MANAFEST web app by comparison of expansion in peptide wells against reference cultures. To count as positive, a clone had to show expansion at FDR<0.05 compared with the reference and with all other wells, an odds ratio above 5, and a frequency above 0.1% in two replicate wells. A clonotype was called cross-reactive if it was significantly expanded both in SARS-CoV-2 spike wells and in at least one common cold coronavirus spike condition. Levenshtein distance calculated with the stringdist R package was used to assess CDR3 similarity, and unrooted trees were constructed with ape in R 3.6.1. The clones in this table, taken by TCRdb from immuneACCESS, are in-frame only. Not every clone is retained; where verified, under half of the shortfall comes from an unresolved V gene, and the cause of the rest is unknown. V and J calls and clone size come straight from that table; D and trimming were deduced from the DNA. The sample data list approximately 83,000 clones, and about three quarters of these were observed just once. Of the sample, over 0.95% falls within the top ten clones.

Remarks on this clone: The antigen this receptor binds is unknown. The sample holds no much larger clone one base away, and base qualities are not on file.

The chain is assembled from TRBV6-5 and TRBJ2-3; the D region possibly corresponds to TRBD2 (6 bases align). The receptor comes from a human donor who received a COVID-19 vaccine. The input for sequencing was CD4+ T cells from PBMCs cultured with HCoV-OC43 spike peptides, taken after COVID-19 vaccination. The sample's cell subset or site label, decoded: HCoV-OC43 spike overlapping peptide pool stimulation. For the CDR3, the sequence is CASSYSRDRAQYF. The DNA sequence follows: TGTGCCAGCAGTTACTCGCGGGATAGAGCGCAGTATTTT.